Below are 29 T cell receptor beta chains sequenced from a single sample in a study of T cells after yellow fever vaccination. From the 5' RACE reads, TCRdb called clonotypes with MiXCR, one entry per CDR3 protein. The sample consists of 150,000 to 200,000 distinct CDR3 sequences, 6% to 7.5% of them appearing once. Sequencing was performed on CD4+ T cells sorted from PBMCs, taken 5 days after the first yellow fever vaccination. Receptors originate from a man aged 18 to 35 who received the YFV17D yellow fever vaccine.

V usage is TRBV5-4 and J usage is TRBJ2-3; 10 bases agree with TRBD1. Unmatched junction bases numbered 11, after V lost 3 bases and J lost 10 bases. The CDR3 is made up of 15 amino acids. The germline V gene has CDR1 SGHNT and CDR2 YYREEE (reference sequence). CDR3 nucleotide sequence: TGTGCCAGCAGCTCGGGACAGGGGTTTGCTAAGGCGCAGTATTTT. This encodes CASSSGQGFAKAQYF.

This clonotype was detected many times. In DNA, the CDR3 is TGTGCCAGCAGCCGGACTAGCGGGGGCCACCTCTACTCCTACGAGCAGTACTTC. Protein product: CASSRTSGGHLYSYEQYF. The chain uses TRBV11-2 and TRBJ2-7, with 13 bases lining up with TRBD2. Trimming took 5 bases from V and 0 from J; bases not matched to a gene: 10. There are 18 residues in the CDR3. Germline V lookup: CDR1 SGHAT, CDR2 FQNNGV.

This clonotype has at least ten counts. This chain connects TRBV3-1 to TRBJ2-2; 9 bases map to TRBD1. CDR1 LGHDT and CDR2 YNNKEL come from the germline V gene (reference sequence). The CDR3 sequence is 16 residues long. The ends lost 2 bases at V and 4 bases at J; junction bases unmatched: 5. CDR3 DNA: TGTGCCAGCAGCCAATACGGGACAGGGATCACCGGGGAGCTGTTTTTT. Translation: CASSQYGTGITGELFF. The whole variable domain, remainder taken from reference TRBV3-1 and TRBJ2-2, is DTAVSQTPKYLVTQMGNDKSIKCEQNLGHDTMYWYKQDSKKFLKIMFSYNNKELIINETVPNRFSPKSPDKAHLNLHINSLELGDSAVYFCASSQYGTGITGELFFGEGSRLTVL.

The chain couples TRBV27 to TRBJ1-5, with D perhaps matching TRBD1 (6 bases). With 5 bases removed from V and 4 bases from J, the gap between germline ends came to 9 bases. The germline gives CDR1 MNHEY, CDR2 SMNVEV (reference sequence). This CDR3 comprises 13 residues. The CDR3 loop is CASSRGTNQPQHF. CDR3 in DNA: TGTGCCAGCAGTCGGGGGACAAATCAGCCCCAGCATTTT.

This clonotype was observed at least ten times. This chain connects TRBV7-2 to TRBJ2-1; D is unclear. CDR3 length: 14 amino acids. The germline V and J ends were trimmed by 4 bases and 7 bases, with 14 bases remaining between them. Germline lookup yields CDR1 SGHTA and CDR2 FQGNSA. The CDR3 nucleotides read TGTGCCAGCAGCTCCAATCGCGGTGAAAATGAGCAGTTCTTC. Translated, it gives CASSSNRGENEQFF.

CDR3: CASSRGRRGDNEQFF. CDR3 DNA: TGTGCCAGCAGCCGGGGCCGGCGGGGGGACAATGAGCAGTTCTTC. V and J are TRBV5-4 and TRBJ2-1, with TRBD2 matching 8 bases. Germline CDR1 reads SGHNT; CDR2 reads YYREEE (reference sequence). This CDR3 is built from 15 residues. The trim removed 4 bases at V and 5 bases at J, leaving 8 bases unmatched.

At least ten counts were recorded for this clonotype. The J gene is TRBJ1-2, the V gene TRBV7-9; D is unresolved. Looked up from germline, CDR1 is SEHNR and CDR2 is FQNEAQ (reference sequence). The CDR3 spans 10 residues. V dropped 7 bases and J dropped 6 bases, with 6 bases sitting between them. CDR3 amino acids: CASIGDGYTF. DNA of the CDR3: TGTGCCAGCATTGGGGATGGCTACACCTTC. Full variable domain (outside the CDR3, taken from reference TRBV7-9 and TRBJ1-2): DTGVSQNPRHKITKRGQNVTFRCDPISEHNRLYWYRQTLGQGPEFLTYFQNEAQLEKSRLLSDRFSAERPKGSFSTLEIQRTEQGDSAMYLCASIGDGYTFGSGTRLTVV.

This clonotype was recorded at least ten times. The rearrangement uses TRBV6-2 or TRBV6-3 and TRBJ1-2, with a tentative D call TRBD1 (5 bases). The CDR3 sequence is 15 residues long. The germline CDR1 and CDR2 sequences are MNHEY and SVGEGT. Between the trimmed V and J ends, which lost 6 bases and 4 bases, there was a span of 18 bases. Here the CDR3 reads CASRRDSGVLYGYTF. The CDR3 DNA follows: TGTGCCAGCAGACGAGACAGCGGAGTACTCTATGGCTACACCTTC.

This clonotype was seen a handful of times. The genes are TRBV4-2 and TRBJ2-1, with D possibly TRBD2 on 6 matching bases. Germline values: CDR1 LGHNA, CDR2 YNFKEQ. The CDR3 is 16 amino acids. V lost 4 bases to trimming and J lost 7 bases, with 20 bases between them. DNA for the CDR3: TGTGCCAGCAGCCCCACCTCTGGGGGGAGGCCGAATGAGCAGTTCTTC. Translating gives CASSPTSGGRPNEQFF.

This clonotype was seen at least ten times. The chain employs TRBV4-1 and TRBJ1-5; D is unclear. Trimming stripped 4 bases from V and 3 bases from J, with 7 bases between. The CDR3 length is 13 residues. CDR1 and CDR2 from the germline V gene are MGHRA and YSYEKL. CDR3 DNA sequence: TGCGCCAGCAGCCGCGACCACAATCAGCCCCAGCATTTT. Encoded protein: CASSRDHNQPQHF.

This clonotype was seen many times. This sequence joins TRBV7-3 and TRBJ2-5; D is unclear. Trimming removed 5 bases from V and 4 bases from J, with 11 bases in between. The CDR3 totals 13 residues. Germline CDR1 reads SGHTA; CDR2 reads FQGTGA. The CDR3 sequence: CASSVDIRETQYF. In DNA form, the CDR3 reads TGTGCCAGCAGCGTAGATATAAGAGAGACCCAGTACTTC.

This clonotype has ten or more counts. The chain combines TRBV29-1 with TRBJ2-5; tentative D call: TRBD1 (5 bases). The ends were cut back, 4 bases at V and 5 bases at J, with 11 bases in the middle. There are 12 residues in the CDR3. CDR1 is SQVTM and CDR2 is ANQGSEA in the germline V gene. The CDR3 bases are TGCAGCGTTGTAGAGACAGTCGAGACCCAGTACTTC. Amino acid sequence: CSVVETVETQYF.

The chain carries TRBV6-4 and TRBJ2-5; the D is unclear. Trimming removed 4 bases from V and 5 bases from J, with 11 bases in between. This CDR3 region has 13 residues. Looked up from germline, CDR1 is MRHNA and CDR2 is SNTAGT. The CDR3 is CASSVLLGETQYF. The DNA of the CDR3 is TGTGCCAGCAGTGTCCTCCTGGGGGAGACCCAGTACTTC.

V gene TRBV27 combines with J gene TRBJ2-1; 12 nucleotides agree with TRBD2. Germline CDR1 reads MNHEY; CDR2 reads SMNVEV (reference sequence). The CDR3 has 15 amino acids. The V segment lost 10 bases and the J segment 10 bases; nucleotides outside the gene matches: 14. CDR3 in DNA: TGTGCCATCCGACTAGCGGGGGCCGTCTCTGGGGAGCAGTTCTTC. This gives the protein CAIRLAGAVSGEQFF.

Many counts were recorded for this clonotype. V usage is TRBV7-3 and J usage is TRBJ2-1; TRBD2 aligns across 8 bases. This CDR3 has 14 residues. V lost 5 bases, J lost 9 bases, and 9 bases stayed unmatched. Germline V gene data show CDR1 as SGHTA and CDR2 as FQGTGA. The CDR3 region is CASSPGTRAGEQFF. CDR3 DNA sequence: TGTGCCAGCAGCCCCGGGACTAGAGCTGGTGAGCAGTTCTTC.

The sample holds many counts of this clonotype. The chain joins TRBV20-1 to TRBJ1-2; D gene ambiguous. CDR3 length equals 14 residues. Germline assignment: CDR1 DFQATT and CDR2 SNEGSKA (reference sequence). V dropped 1 base and J dropped 6 bases, with 15 bases sitting between them. This CDR3 is CSARALRKIHGYTF. The CDR3 DNA reads TGCAGTGCTAGAGCATTAAGGAAAATCCATGGCTACACCTTC.

The chain uses TRBV5-4 and TRBJ2-3; 11 bases fit TRBD1. Trimming at V came to 2 bases and at J to 6 bases, leaving 8 bases not matched to a gene. The CDR3 loop spans 16 amino acids. In germline, CDR1 is SGHNT, CDR2 YYREEE (reference sequence). This CDR3 reads CASSFPGQGVSDTQYF. The CDR3 region has the DNA TGTGCCAGCAGCTTCCCGGGACAGGGGGTCTCGGATACGCAGTATTTT.

Only a few counts were recorded for this clonotype. This chain uses TRBV7-3 with TRBJ1-1; no clear D. The V and J ends lost 1 base and 0 bases respectively, with 3 bases between them. CDR1 and CDR2 from the germline V gene are SGHTA and FQGTGA. The CDR3 length is 13 residues. The DNA of the CDR3 is TGTGCCAGCAGCTTAAAAGTGAACACTGAAGCTTTCTTT. It translates to CASSLKVNTEAFF.

The chain couples TRBV4-1 to TRBJ1-4; no definite D call. The CDR3 extends over 16 amino acids. Trimming stripped 0 bases from V and 8 bases from J, with 16 bases between. Germline CDR1 MGHRA, CDR2 YSYEKL. DNA of the CDR3: TGCGCCAGCAGCCAAGAGACCGACCAAGATCGGGAAAAACTGTTTTTT. Protein product: CASSQETDQDREKLFF.

This clonotype was seen more than once but under ten times. CDR3 bases: TGCGCCAGCAGCCTGGGAATCTATAATTCACCCCTCCACTTT. Its protein is CASSLGIYNSPLHF. V and J are TRBV5-1 and TRBJ1-6, with D hard to call. The CDR3 is 14 residues long. Germline V CDR1 and CDR2: SGHRS, YFSETQ. Trimming pared 4 bases from V and 3 bases from J, leaving 8 bases between.

The table lists this clonotype with a few counts. This may arise from a read error, as a much more abundant clone is one base away. The V and J genes are TRBV29-1 and TRBJ2-3; tentatively, D is TRBD1 or TRBD2 (7 bases each). CDR3 length: 15 residues. Germline lookup yields CDR1 SQVTM and CDR2 ANQGSEA. The CDR3 is CSVGEWRGGGDTKYF. The CDR3 DNA follows: TGCAGCGTTGGTGAATGGCGGGGAGGGGGCGATACGAAGTATTTT.

Many counts were recorded for this clonotype. The chain recombines TRBV6-5 with TRBJ2-6; D perhaps matches TRBD2 (6 bases). This CDR3 is built from 15 residues. V was clipped by 2 bases and J by 4 bases, with 9 bases between them. Germline assignment: CDR1 MNHEY and CDR2 SVGAGI. CDR3 DNA: TGTGCCAGCAGTTACGGCGGGACCGGGGCCAACGTCCTGACTTTC. Amino acid sequence: CASSYGGTGANVLTF.

This clonotype was recorded at least ten times. J is TRBJ2-7 and V is TRBV7-8, with D perhaps TRBD2 (5 bases). The CDR3 covers 14 residues. V was shortened by 0 bases and J by 8 bases, with 14 bases between the two germline ends. Germline V lookup: CDR1 SGHVS, CDR2 FQNEAQ. CDR3 DNA: TGTGCCAGCAGCTTAGCGGAAGTTGGGAGAAAGCAGTACTTC. Translating gives CASSLAEVGRKQYF.

J is TRBJ1-2 and V is TRBV12-3 or TRBV12-4, with D uncertain. V was pared by 1 base and J by 8 bases, with 8 bases between. The CDR3 runs to 12 residues. CDR3 in DNA: TGTGCCAGCAGTTTAGGCCCCGGAGGCTACACCTTC. It is translated as CASSLGPGGYTF.

This chain uses TRBV5-1 with TRBJ1-2; 10 nucleotides match TRBD1. The CDR3 runs 15 residues. The trim removed 4 bases at V and 7 bases at J, leaving 10 bases unmatched. Germline assignment: CDR1 SGHRS and CDR2 YFSETQ. CDR3 sequence reads: CASSPRQGAGAGYTF. The CDR3 DNA reads TGCGCCAGCAGCCCCAGACAGGGGGCGGGAGCTGGCTACACCTTC.

The V gene is TRBV18, the J gene TRBJ2-4; unclear D gene. V was clipped by 2 bases and J by 2 bases, with 13 bases between them. CDR1 is KGHSH and CDR2 is LQKENI in the germline V gene. This CDR3 spans 16 amino acids. In DNA, the CDR3 is TGTGCCAGCTCACCAGACTTGGGCTCCCCCAAAAACATTCAGTACTTC. This encodes CASSPDLGSPKNIQYF.

This clonotype has at least ten counts. This chain uses TRBV7-9 with TRBJ2-3, with 9 bases lining up with TRBD1. Germline V lookup: CDR1 SEHNR, CDR2 FQNEAQ (reference sequence). V shed 1 base and J 6 bases; nucleotides not matched to a gene: 11. The CDR3 runs to 17 residues. The chain's CDR3 is CASSLGRSGQGVDTQYF. The CDR3 DNA reads TGTGCCAGCAGCTTAGGTCGGTCGGGACAGGGTGTCGATACGCAGTATTTT.

This clonotype was observed many times. The chain carries TRBV28 and TRBJ1-2, with unresolved D. Germline CDR1 MDHEN, CDR2 SYDVKM. V was clipped by 11 bases and J by 4 bases, with 17 bases between them. The CDR3 has 13 residues. CDR3 loop: CAVWGMSPYGYTF. The CDR3 DNA reads TGTGCCGTATGGGGAATGTCCCCCTATGGCTACACCTTC.

This clonotype was seen many times. The rearrangement uses TRBV18 and TRBJ2-5; D possibly corresponds to TRBD1 (6 bases). The germline V gene has CDR1 KGHSH and CDR2 LQKENI. CDR3 length equals 15 residues. The V and J ends lost 3 bases and 2 bases respectively, with 13 bases between them. CDR3 loop: CASSPSYRVQETQYF. Written as DNA, the CDR3 is TGTGCCAGCTCACCCTCCTACAGGGTTCAAGAGACCCAGTACTTC.